This passage covers 32 T cell receptor beta chains from one sample sequenced in a study of blood T cell repertoires in COVID-19. Here immunoSEQ multiplex PCR was the method, and the copy in TCRdb shows in-frame clones only, minus some. The sample has about 51,000 clones; roughly 90% are singletons. Sequencing was done on a sample of peripheral blood. The receptors originated from a man aged 55 to 70 with acute or convalescent COVID-19.

This sequence joins TRBV19 and TRBJ1-2; weak D call: TRBD1 (6 bases). CDR3 size: 15 residues. Germline V gene lookup returns CDR1 LNHDA and CDR2 SQIVND (reference sequence). The V end lost 6 bases, the J end lost 4 bases, and 18 bases lay between the germline ends. Here the CDR3 reads CASRDPQGTPYGYTF. CDR3 nucleotides: TGTGCCAGTAGGGACCCACAGGGAACACCCTATGGCTACACCTTC. Variable domain in full (rest from reference TRBV19 and TRBJ1-2): DGGITQSPKYLFRKEGQNVTLSCEQNLNHDAMYWYRQDPGQGLRLIYYSQIVNDFQKGDIAEGYSVSREKKESFPLTVTSAQKNPTAFYLCASRDPQGTPYGYTFGSGTRLTVV.

CDR3 sequence: CASSEAGRANTEAFF. CDR3 DNA sequence: TGTGCCAGCAGTGAAGCCGGCAGGGCGAACACTGAAGCTTTCTTT. This chain links TRBV2 with TRBJ1-1; D is perhaps TRBD1 (5 bases). CDR1 is SNHLY and CDR2 is FYNNEI in the germline V gene. V was cut by 0 bases and J by 1 base, with 9 bases left in between. CDR3 length equals 15 residues.

The chain uses TRBV19 and TRBJ1-3; tentative D call: TRBD1 (6 bases). Trimming left V 4 bases short and J 5 bases short, with 18 bases between. The CDR3 runs to 16 residues. Germline V gene lookup returns CDR1 LNHDA and CDR2 SQIVND (reference sequence). The CDR3 is CASSTGQFFRRNTIYF. The DNA of the CDR3 is TGTGCCAGTAGTACGGGACAATTCTTCCGAAGAAACACCATATATTTT.

The CDR3 reads CASSSGGAGSEQYF. CDR3 bases: TGTGCCAGCAGCTCCGGGGGGGCGGGGAGCGAGCAGTACTTC. This sequence joins TRBV6-2 or TRBV6-3 and TRBJ2-7; the match to TRBD2 covers 8 bases. The CDR3 is 14 amino acids. Trimming cost V 6 bases and J 6 bases; bases outside gene matches: 10. Germline CDR1 is MNHEY and CDR2 is SVGEGT.

The J gene is TRBJ2-5, the V gene TRBV21-1; TRBD1, the D gene given by the table, was not confirmed from the DNA. TRBV21-1 is noted as a pseudogene. This CDR3 has 15 amino acids. This CDR3 reads CASSNDRAGQETQYF. In DNA form, the CDR3 reads TGTGCCAGCAGCAACGACAGGGCCGGCCAAGAGACCCAGTACTTC.

This clone appeared a single time. The V call is TRBV9, the J call TRBJ2-2, with a tentative D call TRBD2 (7 bases). Trimming took 0 bases from V and 4 from J, leaving 10 bases between them. The length of the CDR3 is 15 residues. CDR1 is SGDLS, CDR2 YYNGEE, per germline. CDR3 loop: CASSVGGGTTGELFF. The CDR3 coding sequence is TGTGCCAGCAGCGTAGGCGGGGGCACCACCGGGGAGCTGTTTTTT.

V usage is TRBV28 and J usage is TRBJ2-7; D might be TRBD1 (6 bases). The germline V gene encodes CDR1 MDHEN and CDR2 SYDVKM. The germline V and J ends were trimmed by 4 bases and 2 bases, with 12 bases remaining between them. The CDR3 extends over 14 amino acids. DNA for the CDR3: TGTGCCAGCAGTTCCGGACAGTTGCCCTACGAGCAGTACTTC. Translating it yields CASSSGQLPYEQYF.

This chain uses TRBV4-3 with TRBJ1-6; D ambiguous. Trimming removed 0 bases at V and 12 bases at J, with 9 bases between. The CDR3 has 13 amino acids. Germline CDR1 LGHNA, CDR2 YSLEER. This chain's CDR3 is CASSQEERGPLHF. Here the CDR3 DNA reads TGCGCCAGCAGCCAAGAGGAGCGTGGACCCCTCCACTTT.

The V and J genes are TRBV10-2 and TRBJ1-2, with D perhaps TRBD1 (5 bases). Germline V gene data show CDR1 as WSHSY and CDR2 as SAAADI. The CDR3 totals 14 residues. Between the trimmed V and J ends, which lost 6 bases and 7 bases, there was a span of 18 bases. The CDR3 coding sequence is TGCGCCAGCAGCCCCTCGACAGCGATAGCTGGCTACACCTTC. Its protein product is CASSPSTAIAGYTF.

The chain employs TRBV29-1 and TRBJ2-5; perhaps TRBD1 as D (6 bases). The CDR3 covers 12 residues. The V end was cut by 6 bases, the J end by 4 bases, with 12 bases between. Germline V gene lookup returns CDR1 SQVTM and CDR2 ANQGSEA. CDR3 protein: CSVPRQAETQYF. The CDR3 DNA is TGCAGCGTACCCCGACAGGCAGAGACCCAGTACTTC.

The chain is built from TRBV6-1 and TRBJ1-1; no firm D call. Trimming shortened V by 9 bases and J by 2 bases, and 13 bases separated the two germline ends. The CDR3 contains 13 residues. Germline assignment: CDR1 MNHNS and CDR2 SASEGT. CDR3 sequence reads: CASRPGKNTEAFF. In nucleotides, the CDR3 is TGTGCCAGTCGCCCCGGTAAAAACACTGAAGCTTTCTTT.

In its sample, this clone was seen once. The V call is TRBV28, the J call TRBJ2-1; TRBD2 aligns across 11 bases. V gave up 2 bases and J gave up 8 bases; unmatched junction bases: 8. The CDR3 consists of 16 residues. The V gene's germline CDR1 is MDHEN and CDR2 SYDVKM. CDR3 sequence (DNA): TGTGCCAGCAGTTTACGAACTAGCGGGAGCATAGATGAGCAGTTCTTC. It specifies CASSLRTSGSIDEQFF.

The chain joins TRBV27 to TRBJ1-2, with D possibly matching TRBD1 (5 bases). CDR3 size: 14 residues. The V and J ends lost 3 bases and 4 bases respectively, with 12 bases between them. CDR1 is MNHEY and CDR2 is SMNVEV in the germline V gene (reference sequence). CDR3 loop: CASSFARDSYGYTF. The CDR3 nucleotides are TGTGCCAGCAGTTTCGCCAGGGATTCCTATGGCTACACCTTC.

This rearrangement joins TRBV19 to TRBJ1-5, with D unresolved. The CDR3 sequence is 13 residues long. From germline, CDR1 is LNHDA and CDR2 SQIVND (reference sequence). Trimming cost V 7 bases and J 5 bases, with 12 bases left between them. This CDR3 reads CASISGNDQPQHF. The CDR3 DNA is TGTGCCAGTATATCAGGTAATGATCAGCCCCAGCATTTT.

V usage is TRBV11-2 and J usage is TRBJ1-4, with a weak D call TRBD1 (5 bases). The CDR3 is made up of 14 amino acids. Trimming left V 1 base short and J 8 bases short, with 11 bases between. Germline CDR1 and CDR2: SGHAT and FQNNGV. As DNA, the CDR3 is TGTGCCAGCAGCTTAGGGGGGGTCGGGGAAAAACTGTTTTTT. It encodes CASSLGGVGEKLFF. The entire variable domain, with the rest obtained from reference TRBV11-2 and TRBJ1-4, is as follows: EAGVAQSPRYKIIEKRQSVAFWCNPISGHATLYWYQQILGQGPKLLIQFQNNGVVDDSQLPKDRFSAERLKGVDSTLKIQPAKLEDSAVYLCASSLGGVGEKLFFGSGTQLSVL.

The chain couples TRBV24-1 to TRBJ2-1; 12 bases line up with TRBD2. The CDR3 is 20 amino acids. Germline V gene data show CDR1 as KGHDR and CDR2 as SFDVKD. Losses at the gene ends were 7 bases for V and 8 bases for J; bases not matched to a gene: 23. The CDR3 DNA reads as TGTGCCACCAGGTCAGGAGACACAGGACTAGCGGGGACCTTCTTCCATGAGCAGTTCTTC. This encodes CATRSGDTGLAGTFFHEQFF.

The V and J genes are TRBV19 and TRBJ2-3; 12 nucleotides agree with TRBD2. CDR1 and CDR2 from the germline V gene are LNHDA and SQIVND (reference sequence). This CDR3 spans 18 amino acids. J lost 3 bases, V lost 7 bases, and 14 bases had no gene match. The CDR3 DNA is TGTGCCAGTATCCCCGGACTAGCGGGACCCGGAGGAACAGATACGCAGTATTTT. Translating it yields CASIPGLAGPGGTDTQYF.

This clone has only one observation. The V gene is TRBV24-1, the J gene TRBJ1-5; D remains unclear. Germline values: CDR1 KGHDR, CDR2 SFDVKD. V was clipped by 9 bases and J by 1 base, with 9 bases between them. The CDR3 consists of 13 residues. CDR3 residues: CATERGSNQPQHF. For the CDR3, the DNA is TGTGCCACCGAGCGGGGAAGCAATCAGCCCCAGCATTTT.

The chain carries TRBV5-5 and TRBJ2-7; the match to TRBD2 covers 8 bases. Germline lookup yields CDR1 SGHKS and CDR2 YYEKEE (reference sequence). CDR3 length: 14 amino acids. The trim removed 4 bases at V and 3 bases at J, leaving 6 bases unmatched. CDR3 in DNA: TGTGCCAGCAGCGAAACTAGCGGAATCTACGAGCAGTACTTC. Amino acids: CASSETSGIYEQYF.

V is TRBV7-9 and J is TRBJ2-1; perhaps TRBD2 as D (6 bases). V gave up 5 bases and J gave up 7 bases, with 15 bases separating them. Germline CDR1 SEHNR, CDR2 FQNEAQ (reference sequence). CDR3 length: 14 amino acids. This CDR3 is CASSPRSGVNEQFF. In DNA form, the CDR3 reads TGTGCCAGCAGCCCCAGGTCGGGGGTTAATGAGCAGTTCTTC. Full variable domain (outside the CDR3, taken from reference TRBV7-9 and TRBJ2-1): DTGVSQNPRHKITKRGQNVTFRCDPISEHNRLYWYRQTLGQGPEFLTYFQNEAQLEKSRLLSDRFSAERPKGSFSTLEIQRTEQGDSAMYLCASSPRSGVNEQFFGPGTRLTVL.

The chain is built from TRBV7-2 and TRBJ1-3; D remains unclear. This CDR3 spans 15 amino acids. Trimming took 5 bases from V and 2 from J, leaving 13 bases between them. Germline V gives CDR1 SGHTA, CDR2 FQGNSA. CDR3 residues: CASSAQVRTGNTIYF. CDR3 in DNA: TGTGCCAGCAGCGCCCAGGTTCGCACTGGAAACACCATATATTTT.

This clone turned up a few times. The CDR3 protein is CASSPREGNTEAFF. CDR3 nucleotide sequence: TGCGCCAGCAGCCCCCGGGAAGGGAACACTGAAGCTTTCTTT. The chain employs TRBV4-1 and TRBJ1-1; D gene ambiguous. With 4 bases removed from V and 1 base from J, the gap between germline ends came to 10 bases. The germline gives CDR1 MGHRA, CDR2 YSYEKL. The CDR3 spans 14 residues.

V gene TRBV6-5 combines with J gene TRBJ2-1; D remains unclear. CDR3 length: 10 residues. Germline V gene lookup returns CDR1 MNHEY and CDR2 SVGAGI. V was trimmed by 8 bases and J by 5 bases, leaving 4 bases between them. CDR3 amino acids: CASLNNEQFF. CDR3 bases: TGTGCCAGCCTAAACAATGAGCAGTTCTTC.

This clone was counted a single time. The J gene is TRBJ2-1, the V gene TRBV4-1; D ambiguous. Trimming took off 4 bases at V and 2 bases at J, with 12 bases between the two ends. Germline V gene sequence: CDR1 MGHRA, CDR2 YSYEKL. This CDR3 spans 15 amino acids. The CDR3 reads CASSPLAVPYNEQFF. CDR3 nucleotides: TGCGCCAGCAGCCCCCTCGCGGTCCCCTACAATGAGCAGTTCTTC.

This rearrangement joins TRBV6-1 to TRBJ2-1; 7 bases line up with TRBD2. This CDR3 is 15 amino acids long. The germline V gene has CDR1 MNHNS and CDR2 SASEGT. V dropped 0 bases and J dropped 9; count of bases not matched to a gene: 8. CDR3 bases: TGTGCCAGCAGTGAAGCTGGCGGGAGCTCCGCTGAGCAGTTCTTC. Amino acids: CASSEAGGSSAEQFF.

This sequence joins TRBV14 and TRBJ2-7; D possibly corresponds to TRBD2 (6 bases). The CDR3 has 17 amino acids. V was cut by 4 bases and J by 0 bases, with 19 bases left in between. Germline loops: CDR1 SGHDN, CDR2 FVKESK. CDR3 region: CASSRYFGGAFSYEQYF. In DNA form, the CDR3 reads TGTGCCAGCAGCCGCTACTTCGGGGGAGCCTTCTCCTACGAGCAGTACTTC. Based on the CDR3 plus reference TRBV14 and TRBJ2-7, the full variable domain is EAGVTQFPSHSVIEKGQTVTLRCDPISGHDNLYWYRRVMGKEIKFLLHFVKESKQDESGMPNNRFLAERTGGTYSTLKVQPAELEDSGVYFCASSRYFGGAFSYEQYFGPGTRLTVT.

This sequence joins TRBV2 and TRBJ2-1; TRBD2 agrees at 12 bases. CDR1 is SNHLY, CDR2 FYNNEI, per germline. The CDR3 runs to 15 residues. The V gene end was trimmed by 5 bases and the J gene end by 10 bases; junction bases not matched to a gene: 9. The CDR3 spells CASSLTSGGGLEQFF. CDR3 coding DNA: TGTGCCAGCAGTCTGACTAGCGGGGGTGGACTAGAGCAGTTCTTC.

The chain uses TRBV3-1 (or the pseudogene TRBV3-2) and TRBJ2-1; 11 bases align to TRBD2. After removal of 4 bases from V and 5 bases from J, the junction contained 4 bases not matched to a gene. CDR1 and CDR2 from the germline V gene are LGHDT and YNNKEL (reference sequence). The CDR3 is 15 residues long. CDR3 nucleotides: TGTGCCAGCAGCCCTACTAGCGGGGGAAACAATGAGCAGTTCTTC. As protein: CASSPTSGGNNEQFF.

The genes are TRBV9 and TRBJ2-7; 10 bases agree with TRBD2. This CDR3 comprises 14 residues. Germline V gene lookup returns CDR1 SGDLS and CDR2 YYNGEE. The ends lost 3 bases at V and 2 bases at J; junction bases unmatched: 2. CDR3 sequence reads: CASSEGLAAYEQYF. In DNA form, the CDR3 reads TGTGCCAGCAGCGAAGGACTAGCGGCCTACGAGCAGTACTTC.

The chain couples TRBV28 to TRBJ1-2; 10 bases line up with TRBD1. Germline values: CDR1 MDHEN, CDR2 SYDVKM. This CDR3 has 15 amino acids. With 6 bases clipped from V and 3 bases from J, the junction kept 7 bases outside the gene matches. For the CDR3, the DNA is TGTGCCAGCAGGACAGGGGGCGAAGAAGACTATGGCTACACCTTC. Amino acid sequence: CASRTGGEEDYGYTF.

This clone was picked up a small number of times. This chain uses TRBV28 with TRBJ1-1; the D is unclear. In germline, CDR1 is MDHEN, CDR2 SYDVKM. V dropped 5 bases and J dropped 4 bases, with 11 bases sitting between them. This CDR3 region has 13 residues. CDR3 protein: CASSQTVGTEAFF. The CDR3 DNA is TGTGCCAGCAGTCAAACAGTGGGCACTGAAGCTTTCTTT.

The chain links TRBV4-2 to TRBJ2-7, with D perhaps TRBD2 (6 bases). The CDR3 is 14 amino acids. Germline values: CDR1 LGHNA, CDR2 YNFKEQ. V lost 0 bases and J lost 10, with 16 bases in between. This CDR3 is CASSQDQKGGTQYF. CDR3 sequence (DNA): TGTGCCAGCAGCCAAGATCAGAAGGGAGGAACACAGTACTTC.